This TCR beta chain emerged from a study of cytomegalovirus exposure and HLA in healthy donors. Study-level background: It was reported in a later analysis that the same platform had been used for the 120 or so validation repertoires as for the approximately 700 first-cohort repertoires.

Study outcomes and limitations: High sensitivity and specificity were reportedly achieved when the classifier diagnosed cytomegalovirus status.

Germline loops: CDR1 SGHDT, CDR2 YYEEEE. The CDR3 totals 16 residues. Trimming stripped 3 bases from V and 3 bases from J, with 19 bases between. Details on this clone: Its specificity is not known.

The data were produced by immunoSEQ multiplex PCR, yet TCRdb's version contains in-frame clones alone and is incomplete. The sample consists of roughly 330,000 clones, approximately 86% of them appearing once. The chain couples TRBV5-6 to TRBJ2-7; D assignment may be TRBD1 or TRBD2 (6 bases each). The source of this sequence is a woman in her thirties in good health and CMV-seropositive. Sequencing was done on a sample of PBMCs. The CDR3 region is CASSSTGLGGSYEQYF. Written as DNA, the CDR3 is TGTGCCAGCAGCTCCACTGGGCTGGGGGGCAGCTACGAGCAGTACTTC.